This T cell receptor (beta chain) appears in the sequencing data of a study of blood T cell repertoires in COVID-19 (TCRdb year 2020). At the level of the whole study: Samples covering the acute and convalescent phases of COVID-19 were provided by collaborators in the United States, Italy and Spain. The material from the prospective study consisted of cDNA or gDNA derived from T cells, B-cell-depleted T cells, or PBMCs. Subjects who had been exposed to COVID-19, were actively infected with it, or had recovered from it provided the deeply sampled blood TCRbeta repertoires that made up the dataset. A freely available public database, intended as a resource for researchers studying the immune response to SARS-CoV-2, is where the repertoires were released. The samples were drawn from two sources: the first 160 participants of the ongoing ImmuneRACE study, and 1,254 subjects contributed by 6 global collaborators. The sample metadata nearly always contained a de-identified subject ID, COVID-19 status, age in years and sex. Where HLA class I and class II types were available, the types were taken from metadata supplied by the sample provider, not from assay-based typing.

The germline V gene yields SGHAT for CDR1 and FQNNGV for CDR2. V is shortened by 1 base, J by 7 bases, and the region joining them spans 17 bases. The CDR3 spans 15 residues, from the cysteine through the phenylalanine. The read is trimmed to its CDR3 DNA, 45 bases read in frame from base 1. TCRbeta CDR3 regions were amplified from genomic DNA using the immunoSEQ Assay, a bias-controlled multiplex PCR. The study's processing was this. Nucleated cell counts per sample were estimated from amplification of reference gene primers within the assay. To quantify the absolute abundance of each unique TCRbeta CDR3 rearrangement, sequence reads were collapsed and filtered. For each sample, productive Simpson clonality was calculated by taking the square root of Simpson's diversity index across productive rearrangements. As stored in TCRdb, this immuneACCESS dataset retains in-frame rearrangements with V and J assigned. A fraction of the clones does not appear; measured against another copy, unresolved V genes explain less than half of the discrepancy, and the remainder lacks a known reason. Clonal size and the V and J genes are those of that table, whereas D and trimming came from the DNA. The sample data list approximately 89,000 clones, and about 81% of these were observed just once. Together, the top ten hold about 13% of the sample.

Points on this clone: Its antigen is still unknown. Base qualities are not at hand, and no much larger clone is one base apart.

Paper-wide results and their limitations: Clinical and demographic metadata were provided uncurated, with the amount varying by source and participant.

Collaborating institutions collected whole blood in K2EDTA tubes following their own protocols. For TCRbeta analysis, collaborator samples were shipped as frozen whole blood, as isolated PBMCs, or as DNA extracted from either sample type. The receptor was derived from a human donor in a cohort sampled during active COVID-19. Sequencing was carried out using peripheral blood. This receptor chain uses TRBV11-2 and TRBJ2-7, and the D gene may be TRBD2, 6 bases matching. CDR3 reads: CASSLVRGPRGEQYF. The nucleotide sequence is TGTGCCAGCAGCTTAGTACGGGGCCCTCGGGGGGAGCAGTACTTC.